This T cell receptor (beta chain) was profiled in a study of response to subunit inactivated influenza vaccine. Overall study findings and caveats: Each seasonal influenza vaccination recruits few new T cells, the authors suggested.

This CDR3 spans 19 amino acids. Germline CDR1 and CDR2: SGHDT and YYEEEE. The germline V and J ends were trimmed by 4 bases and 5 bases, with 31 bases remaining between them. This clonotype was found a few times. What it binds is not known. TCRdb used MiXCR to reprocess the RT-PCR reads, holding one entry per CDR3 protein. The sample shows 710,000 or so distinct CDR3 sequences, around a sixth of them seen only once. The TCR comes from a man in his forties or fifties who received an inactivated influenza vaccine. The chain carries TRBV5-6 and TRBJ2-7, with D maybe TRBD2 (7 bases). Sequencing was performed on PBMCs from blood, taken approximately 13 days after vaccination. The CDR3 is CASSLRGVWSRDYQDEQYF. In DNA form, the CDR3 reads TGTGCCAGCAGCCTGAGGGGGGTGTGGTCCCGGGACTACCAAGACGAGCAGTACTTC.